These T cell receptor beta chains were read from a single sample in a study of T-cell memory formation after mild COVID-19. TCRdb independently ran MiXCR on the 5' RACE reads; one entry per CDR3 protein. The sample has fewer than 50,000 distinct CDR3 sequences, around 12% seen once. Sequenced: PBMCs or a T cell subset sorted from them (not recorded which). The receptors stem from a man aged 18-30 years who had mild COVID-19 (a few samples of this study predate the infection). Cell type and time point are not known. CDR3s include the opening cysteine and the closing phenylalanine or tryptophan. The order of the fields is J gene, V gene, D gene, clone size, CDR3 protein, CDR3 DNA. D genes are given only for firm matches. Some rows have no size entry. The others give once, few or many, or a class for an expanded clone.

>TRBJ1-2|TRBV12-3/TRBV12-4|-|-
CASGQNYGYTF
TGTGCCAGCGGACAAAACTATGGCTACACCTTC
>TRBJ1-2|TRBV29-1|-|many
CSGLQGPSGYTF
TGCAGCGGCCTACAGGGCCCTAGTGGCTACACCTTC
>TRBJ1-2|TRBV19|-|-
CASGTGSPGGYTF
TGTGCCAGTGGGACCGGGAGCCCGGGAGGCTACACCTTC
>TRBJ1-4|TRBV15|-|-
CATSSRQANEKLFF
TGTGCCACCAGCAGCAGGCAAGCTAATGAAAAACTGTTTTTT
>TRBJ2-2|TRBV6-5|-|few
CASSYQVTGELFF
TGTGCCAGCAGTTATCAGGTTACCGGGGAGCTGTTTTTT
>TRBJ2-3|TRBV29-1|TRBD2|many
CSVVRLAGIRTDTQYF
TGCAGCGTTGTTCGTTTAGCGGGGATTCGCACAGATACGCAGTATTTT
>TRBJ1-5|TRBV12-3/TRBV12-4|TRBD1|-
CASRDRVVQPQHF
TGTGCCAGCCGGGACAGGGTAGTTCAGCCCCAGCATTTT
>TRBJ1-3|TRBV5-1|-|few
CASSPDLDFGNTIYF
TGCGCCAGCAGCCCAGATCTAGATTTTGGAAACACCATATATTTT
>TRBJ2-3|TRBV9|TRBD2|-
CASNPGTRWTDTQYF
TGTGCCAGCAACCCCGGGACTAGGTGGACAGATACGCAGTATTTT
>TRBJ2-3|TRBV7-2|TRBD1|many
CASSLGGQGSTDTQYF
TGTGCCAGCAGCTTAGGGGGACAGGGGAGCACAGATACGCAGTATTTT
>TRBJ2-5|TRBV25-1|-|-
CASSDQGTGETQYF
TGTGCCAGCAGTGACCAGGGCACTGGCGAGACCCAGTACTTC
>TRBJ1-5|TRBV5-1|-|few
CASSHQPQHF
TGCGCCAGCAGTCATCAGCCCCAGCATTTT
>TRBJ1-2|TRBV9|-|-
CASSPPGPTNYGYTF
TGTGCCAGCAGCCCCCCGGGTCCGACTAACTATGGCTACACCTTC
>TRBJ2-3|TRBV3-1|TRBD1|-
CASSQGTGENTQYF
TGTGCCAGCAGCCAAGGGACAGGCGAGAATACGCAGTATTTT
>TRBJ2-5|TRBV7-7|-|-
CASSPRLVSGETQYF
TGTGCTAGCAGCCCCAGACTAGTATCGGGGGAGACCCAGTACTTC
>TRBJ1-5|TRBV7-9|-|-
CASSSPRGVLSNQPQHF
TGTGCCAGCAGCTCTCCGAGAGGCGTCCTTAGCAATCAGCCCCAGCATTTT
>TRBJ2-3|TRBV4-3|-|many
CASSQGAGTSGADTQYF
TGCGCCAGCAGCCAAGGGGCCGGGACCTCGGGCGCAGATACGCAGTATTTT
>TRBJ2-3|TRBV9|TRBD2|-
CASSVGGGRGGGTQYF
TGTGCCAGCAGCGTAGGAGGAGGGAGGGGCGGAGGTACGCAGTATTTT
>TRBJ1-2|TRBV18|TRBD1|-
CASSPGTGTFNYGYTF
TGTGCCAGCTCACCAGGGACAGGGACATTTAACTATGGCTACACCTTC
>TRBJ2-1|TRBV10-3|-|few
CAISEGYNEQFF
TGTGCCATCAGTGAAGGGTACAATGAGCAGTTCTTC
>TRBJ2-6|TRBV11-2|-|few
CATGANVLTF
TGTGCCACCGGGGCCAACGTCCTGACTTTC
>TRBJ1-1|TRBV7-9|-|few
CASSLNSLNTEAFF
TGTGCCAGCAGCTTAAATTCCCTGAACACTGAAGCTTTCTTT
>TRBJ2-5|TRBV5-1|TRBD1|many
CASSLTGDEKTQYF
TGCGCCAGCAGTCTTACAGGGGATGAGAAGACCCAGTACTTC
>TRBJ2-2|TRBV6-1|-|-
CASSEGGGAGELFF
TGTGCCAGCAGTGAGGGAGGGGGCGCCGGGGAGCTGTTTTTT
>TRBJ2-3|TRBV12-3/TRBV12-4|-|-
CASSLRAGGPSTDTQYF
TGTGCCAGCAGTTTAAGGGCAGGCGGGCCTTCCACAGATACGCAGTATTTT
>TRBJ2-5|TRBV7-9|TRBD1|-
CASTLDRGQETQYF
TGTGCCAGCACTTTGGACAGGGGACAAGAGACCCAGTACTTC
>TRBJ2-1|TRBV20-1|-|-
CSAPMGLTGLSEQFF
TGCAGTGCCCCCATGGGCTTGACGGGATTAAGTGAGCAGTTCTTC
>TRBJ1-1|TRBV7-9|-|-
CASSFLGAQTEAFF
TGTGCCAGCAGCTTTCTGGGGGCGCAGACTGAAGCTTTCTTT
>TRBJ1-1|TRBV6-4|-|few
CASSDLLTGQAFF
TGTGCCAGCAGTGACCTTTTGACAGGTCAAGCTTTCTTT
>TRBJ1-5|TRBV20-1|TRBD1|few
CSALTGGDQPQHF
TGCAGTGCCCTGACAGGGGGCGATCAGCCCCAGCATTTT
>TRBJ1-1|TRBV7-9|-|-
CASSPRQFLGTEAFF
TGTGCCAGCAGCCCGCGACAGTTTTTGGGCACTGAAGCTTTCTTT
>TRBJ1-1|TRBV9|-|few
CASSVDEGRAFF
TGTGCCAGCAGCGTAGACGAGGGAAGAGCTTTCTTT
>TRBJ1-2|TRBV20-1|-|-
CSASQGRPNYGYTF
TGCAGTGCATCCCAAGGACGTCCTAACTATGGCTACACCTTC
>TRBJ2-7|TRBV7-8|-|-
CASSLPPYEQYF
TGTGCCAGCAGCTTACCACCCTACGAGCAGTACTTC
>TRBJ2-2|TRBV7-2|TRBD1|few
CASSPRTGPNTGELFF
TGTGCCAGCAGCCCGCGGACAGGGCCCAACACCGGGGAGCTGTTTTTT
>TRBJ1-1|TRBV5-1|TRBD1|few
CASSWDRGRSIFTEAFF
TGCGCCAGCAGCTGGGACAGGGGGCGAAGTATCTTCACTGAAGCTTTCTTT
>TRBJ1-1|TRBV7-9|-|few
CASSLQPEAFF
TGTGCCAGCAGCTTACAACCTGAAGCTTTCTTT
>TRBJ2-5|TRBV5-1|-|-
CASSLIITRWTRGRETQYF
TGCGCCAGCAGCTTGATAATCACGCGATGGACCCGAGGGAGAGAGACCCAGTACTTC
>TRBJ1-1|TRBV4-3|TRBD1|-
CASSQEMEGASPAFF
TGCGCCAGCAGCCAAGAAATGGAGGGGGCGAGTCCGGCTTTCTTT
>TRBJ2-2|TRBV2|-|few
CASTRNTGELFF
TGTGCCAGCACCAGGAACACCGGGGAGCTGTTTTTT
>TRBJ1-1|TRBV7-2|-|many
CASSYDGRGSGTEAFF
TGTGCCAGCAGCTATGACGGACGGGGGAGCGGCACTGAAGCTTTCTTT
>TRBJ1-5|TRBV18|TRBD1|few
CASSPDRDGQPQHF
TGTGCCAGCTCACCAGACAGGGACGGTCAGCCCCAGCATTTT
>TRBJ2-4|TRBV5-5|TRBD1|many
CASSFRTGLAKNIQYF
TGTGCCAGCAGCTTCAGGACAGGACTAGCCAAAAACATTCAGTACTTC
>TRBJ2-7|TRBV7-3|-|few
CASSLLAGYGEQYF
TGTGCCAGCAGCTTACTGGCAGGGTATGGGGAGCAGTACTTC
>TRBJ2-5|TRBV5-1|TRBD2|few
CASSRGQGLAGLETQYF
TGCGCCAGCAGCCGAGGACAGGGACTAGCGGGGTTAGAGACCCAGTACTTC
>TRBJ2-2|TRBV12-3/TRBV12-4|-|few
CASSFETGELFF
TGTGCCAGCAGTTTTGAGACCGGGGAGCTGTTTTTT
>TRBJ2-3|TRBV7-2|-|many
CASSGDYLSTDTQYF
TGTGCCAGCAGCGGAGACTACTTAAGCACAGATACGCAGTATTTT
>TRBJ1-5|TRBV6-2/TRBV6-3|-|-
CASSYRDGQPQHF
TGTGCCAGCAGTTACAGGGACGGTCAGCCCCAGCATTTT
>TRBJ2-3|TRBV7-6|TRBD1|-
CASSKTGQGADTQYF
TGTGCCAGCAGTAAAACGGGACAGGGGGCAGATACGCAGTATTTT
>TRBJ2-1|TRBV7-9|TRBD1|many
CASRGDSYNEQFF
TGTGCCAGCAGAGGGGACAGTTACAATGAGCAGTTCTTC